This TCR beta chain emerged from a study of T cell clusters in autoimmune cytopenias. Study-level background: Healthy control donors averaged 56 years of age, with a median of approximately 63 years.

TRB amplification used 250 ng of peripheral blood genomic DNA. TRB rearrangements were amplified by touch-down multiplex PCR with mixed TRB-A/B primers. TCRdb reanalyzed the multiplex PCR reads, giving one entry per CDR3 protein sequence and no DNA. Here the sample table reports under 7,500 distinct CDR3 sequences. This sample also appeared in a second study, on T cell repertoires in aging, cancer and after chemotherapy.

The origin of this receptor is a human donor in good health. The material sequenced was peripheral blood.

The CDR3 protein is CASSTLPGTGGEQYF. This chain links TRBV27 with TRBJ2-7; the D call of TRBD1 rests on TCRdb alone, since no DNA is present to check it. The CDR3 consists of 15 residues. Germline loops: CDR1 MNHEY, CDR2 SMNVEV (reference sequence).